This TCR beta chain was observed in a study of T cells after yellow fever vaccination (dated by TCRdb to between 2018 and 2021). Turning to the overall study: The SMART-Seq v4 Ultra Low Input RNA kit was used to prepare libraries from fractions with low cell numbers. To track T-cell clones before and after primary and booster YFV17D yellow fever vaccination, bulk TCR alpha and beta repertoires were sequenced longitudinally. Two healthy male donors, one aged 18 to 30 and one aged 30 to 40 years, made up the cohort. Blood was collected at multiple timepoints before and after primary and secondary immunization, and bulk PBMC replicates and cell subsets were isolated.

What the treatment or condition label conveys for this sample: live attenuated yellow fever vaccine strain. A standard Ficoll-Paque protocol was used to isolate PBMCs from peripheral blood. CD4 and CD8 T-cell fractions were isolated with Dynabeads CD4 and CD8 positive selection kits. TriZol was used to extract RNA from bulk PBMCs, CD4 and CD8 fractions, and dextramer-positive and dextramer-negative fractions. TCR cDNA was synthesized by 5'RACE template switching, through which a universal primer site and unique molecular identifiers were introduced. Priming of cDNA synthesis was performed from both the TCR alpha and TCR beta constant segments. Libraries were amplified in two PCR steps, with sample barcodes and sequencing adapters added in the second step. Libraries were sequenced on Illumina HiSeq 2500 (2x100 bp) or NovaSeq (2x150 bp). The original methods were these. Reads were demultiplexed and collapsed into UMI consensus sequences with MIGEC, and V(D)J alignment was performed with MiXCR. Clonotypes responding to the vaccine were identified with edgeR on replicate PBMC samples, with the criteria of FDR below 0.01 and a log2 fold change above 5 up to day 15. Each bulk clonotype was labeled CD4 or CD8 based on which sequenced repertoire, CD4 or CD8, contained the clonotype at higher abundance. TCRdb reanalyzed the raw reads on its own, using fastp at Q25 for trimming and MiXCR for clone calling, and kept in-frame beta chains. Rows are unified per CDR3 protein, each entry keeping the most common DNA and genes. For this entry, the V and J calls and clone size follow TCRdb and not the study's own pipeline. The sample has tens of thousands of distinct CDR3 sequences on record, approximately 7.5% of them singletons. The ten largest clones capture roughly 41% of the sample.

In its sample, this clonotype was seen many times. The antigen it binds to is not known. No much larger clone is present one base from it, and per-base qualities are unavailable. Broad study findings and their caveats: FACS-sorted repertoires could contain abundant contaminating clonotypes from the bulk population, so computational filtering was required. Compared with the primary T-cell response, the secondary T-cell response was faster but weaker, reaching its peak on day 5 rather than on day 15. Only a couple of donors were included in the study, so the extent to which the findings can be generalized is limited. After the booster, most of the clones that had expanded following primary vaccination were detected again (roughly 97% of CD4 and around 90% of CD8), which suggests that memory was broadly maintained. A small share of clonotypes occurred in both CD4 and CD8 compartments, likely arising from convergent recombination.

Here the sequenced sample was CD8+ T cells sorted from PBMCs, taken on the day of the yellow fever booster vaccination. The source of this sequence is a man between 25 and 39 years old who received the YFV17D yellow fever vaccine.

CDR3 region: CASSWTGGYEQYF. The base sequence is TGTGCCAGCAGTTGGACGGGTGGGTACGAGCAGTACTTC. The chain joins TRBV28 to TRBJ2-7, with the D gene not clear enough to name. CDR1 and CDR2, looked up from the germline V gene, are MDHEN and SYDVKM. V gives up 4 bases and J gives up 4 bases, and the segment between their germline ends measures 11 bases. The CDR3 runs 13 amino acids, cysteine and phenylalanine included. Only the CDR3 DNA stays, 39 bases, in frame from base 1.